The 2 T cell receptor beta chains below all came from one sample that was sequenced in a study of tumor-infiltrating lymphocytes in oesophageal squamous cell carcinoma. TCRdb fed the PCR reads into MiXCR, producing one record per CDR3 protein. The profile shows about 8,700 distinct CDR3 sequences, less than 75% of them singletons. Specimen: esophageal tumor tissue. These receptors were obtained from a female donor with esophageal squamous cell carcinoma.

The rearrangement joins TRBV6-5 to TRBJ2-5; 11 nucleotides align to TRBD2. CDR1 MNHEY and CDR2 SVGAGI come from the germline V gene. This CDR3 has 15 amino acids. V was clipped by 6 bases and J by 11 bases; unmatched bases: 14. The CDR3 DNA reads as TGTGCCAGCAGACTTACTAGCGGGGGATACAATGAGCAGTACTTC. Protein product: CASRLTSGGYNEQYF.

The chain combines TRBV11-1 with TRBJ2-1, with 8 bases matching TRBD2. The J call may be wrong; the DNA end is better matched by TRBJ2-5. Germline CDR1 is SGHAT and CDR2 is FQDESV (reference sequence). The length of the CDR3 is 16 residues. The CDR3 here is CASSLARTSGQETQYF. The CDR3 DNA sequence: TGTGCCAGCAGCTTAGCGCGAACTAGCGGCCAAGAGACCCAGTACTTC.